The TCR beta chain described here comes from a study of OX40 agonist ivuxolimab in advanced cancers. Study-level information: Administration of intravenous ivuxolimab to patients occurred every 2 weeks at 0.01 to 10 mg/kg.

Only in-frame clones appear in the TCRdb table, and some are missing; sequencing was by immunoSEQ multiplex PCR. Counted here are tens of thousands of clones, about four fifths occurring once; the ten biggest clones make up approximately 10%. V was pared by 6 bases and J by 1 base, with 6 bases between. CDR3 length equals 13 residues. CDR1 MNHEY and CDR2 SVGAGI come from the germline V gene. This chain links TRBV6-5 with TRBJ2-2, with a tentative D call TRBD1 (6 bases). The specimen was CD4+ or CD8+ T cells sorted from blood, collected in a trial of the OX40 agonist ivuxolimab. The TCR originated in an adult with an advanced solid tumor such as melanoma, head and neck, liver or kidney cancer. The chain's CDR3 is CASRTGNTGELFF. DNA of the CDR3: TGTGCCAGCAGGACAGGGAACACCGGGGAGCTGTTTTTT.